Listed here are 14 T cell receptor beta chains from one sample, sequenced in a study of blood T cell repertoires in COVID-19. TCRdb's copy holds only in-frame clones and misses some; the assay was immunoSEQ multiplex PCR. The table shows about 230,000 clones, with 65% to 90% occurring only once. Material: peripheral blood. The receptors stem from a woman in her thirties or forties who had recovered from COVID-19.

The chain employs TRBV7-2 and TRBJ2-3; 8 bases align to TRBD1. The CDR3 contains 15 residues. Per the germline V gene, CDR1 is SGHTA and CDR2 is FQGNSA. J gave up 3 bases and V 6 bases, and 8 bases lay outside the gene matches. DNA of the CDR3: TGTGCCAGCAGACAAGGACAGGGCCGTACAGATACGCAGTATTTT. Encoded protein: CASRQGQGRTDTQYF. The complete variable domain, with remaining parts taken from reference TRBV7-2 and TRBJ2-3, reads GAGVSQSPSNKVTEKGKDVELRCDPISGHTALYWYRQSLGQGLEFLIYFQGNSAPDKSGLPSDRFSAERTGGSVSTLTIQRTQQEDSAVYLCASRQGQGRTDTQYFGPGTRLTVL.

A note on this clone: At one of its ends the junction is not consistent with the germline gene, which may arise from a read error. The genes are TRBV28 and TRBJ1-1, with D unresolved. The CDR3 covers 14 residues. The germline CDR1 and CDR2 sequences are MDHEN and SYDVKM. In DNA form, the CDR3 reads TGTGCCACCAGTGGGCATCTCATGAACACTGAAGCTTTCTTT. Amino acids: CATSGHLMNTEAFF.

The chain recombines TRBV7-9 with TRBJ1-5; no firm D call. The CDR3 consists of 14 residues. Germline loops: CDR1 SEHNR, CDR2 FQNEAQ (reference sequence). The germline V and J ends were trimmed by 5 bases and 0 bases, with 8 bases remaining between them. CDR3 region: CASSHEGSNQPQHF. The DNA of the CDR3 is TGTGCCAGCAGCCATGAGGGTAGCAATCAGCCCCAGCATTTT.

The V call is TRBV7-8, the J call TRBJ1-2; D perhaps matches TRBD1 (5 bases). Trimming left V 3 bases short and J 8 bases short, with 13 bases between. Germline V gives CDR1 SGHVS, CDR2 FQNEAQ. The CDR3 runs to 13 residues. As DNA, the CDR3 is TGTGCCAGCAGCTTTAGATCAGGGTTGGGCTACACCTTC. It encodes CASSFRSGLGYTF.

The CDR3 is CASSLSHIYGYTF. The CDR3 DNA reads TGTGCCAGCAGTTTATCTCACATTTATGGCTACACCTTC. The chain uses TRBV27 and TRBJ1-2; D remains ambiguous. V was trimmed by 0 bases and J by 5 bases, leaving 7 bases between them. Germline lookup yields CDR1 MNHEY and CDR2 SMNVEV (reference sequence). This CDR3 has 13 amino acids.

This clone has more than one count but fewer than ten. The gene calls are TRBV7-9 and TRBJ1-4; no reliable D call. This CDR3 spans 16 amino acids. The germline V gene encodes CDR1 SEHNR and CDR2 FQNEAQ (reference sequence). V was cut by 0 bases and J by 8 bases, with 16 bases left in between. The CDR3 protein is CASSLAGLRGGEKLFF. The CDR3 DNA is TGTGCCAGCAGCTTAGCGGGTCTTCGGGGAGGCGAAAAACTGTTTTTT.

V is TRBV18 and J is TRBJ1-2; weak D call: TRBD1 (6 bases). The germline V gene encodes CDR1 KGHSH and CDR2 LQKENI. Trimming shortened V by 4 bases and J by 4 bases, and 19 bases separated the two germline ends. The length of the CDR3 is 16 residues. The CDR3: CASSLTSLGGGYGYTF. The CDR3 DNA follows: TGTGCCAGCTCACTGACTTCCCTAGGGGGTGGCTATGGCTACACCTTC.

The chain employs TRBV2 and TRBJ2-7; TRBD2 matches at 7 bases. Germline CDR1 is SNHLY and CDR2 is FYNNEI. V trimming: 6 bases; J trimming: 3 bases; junction bases outside the gene matches: 11. This CDR3 has 15 amino acids. CDR3: CASSGREAGFYEQYF. The CDR3, as DNA: TGTGCCAGCAGCGGTCGGGAGGCTGGGTTCTACGAGCAGTACTTC.

The chain combines TRBV14 with TRBJ2-5; possibly TRBD2 for D (6 bases). The V end lost 0 bases, the J end lost 1 base, and 9 bases lay between the germline ends. Germline CDR1 reads SGHDN; CDR2 reads FVKESK. The CDR3 spans 15 residues. The CDR3 DNA sequence: TGTGCCAGCAGCCAAGATTGGGGGGTCCAAGAGACCCAGTACTTC. Protein sequence: CASSQDWGVQETQYF.

J is TRBJ2-2 and V is TRBV11-3; 10 bases line up with TRBD2. Trimming at V came to 6 bases and at J to 5 bases, leaving 3 bases not matched to a gene. Per the germline V gene, CDR1 is SGHNT and CDR2 is YENEEA. This CDR3 has 14 amino acids. CDR3 sequence reads: CASRRTSGTGELFF. The CDR3 bases are TGTGCCAGCAGGCGGACTAGCGGAACCGGGGAGCTGTTTTTT.

The chain has TRBV19 and TRBJ1-5; D gene uncertain. Per the germline V gene, CDR1 is LNHDA and CDR2 is SQIVND (reference sequence). The length of the CDR3 is 15 residues. The ends were cut back, 7 bases at V and 2 bases at J, with 15 bases in the middle. DNA of the CDR3: TGTGCCAGTAACGACAACCCTGTTGGCAATCAGCCCCAGCATTTT. Translated: CASNDNPVGNQPQHF.

V usage is TRBV4-3 and J usage is TRBJ1-3; 9 bases are a match to TRBD1. This CDR3 has 15 amino acids. J lost 8 bases, V lost 0 bases, and 5 bases had no gene match. The germline V gene encodes CDR1 LGHNA and CDR2 YSLEER. CDR3 loop: CASSQDLGQGHTIYF. In nucleotides, the CDR3 is TGCGCCAGCAGCCAAGATCTGGGACAGGGCCACACCATATATTTT.

On this clone: It is unclear where the CDR3 begins or ends on the DNA, so no DNA is shown, and the CDR3 is as TCRdb lists it. The CDR3 reads CASSPGAFGQGNF. This sequence joins TRBV11-2 and TRBJ1-2; TRBD1 is the table's D call and was not checked against the DNA. Germline-derived CDR1 and CDR2 are SGHAT and FQNNGV. From its first to its last residue, the CDR3 has 13 amino acids.

The gene calls are TRBV7-8 and TRBJ2-2; D is possibly TRBD1 (5 bases). The CDR3 contains 15 residues. Germline CDR1 reads SGHVS; CDR2 reads FQNEAQ. Deletions cut 1 base from V and 6 bases from J, with 12 bases between. The CDR3 loop is CASSLVGRDSGELFF. The CDR3 DNA reads as TGTGCCAGCAGCTTAGTAGGCAGGGATTCCGGGGAGCTGTTTTTT.